The present TCR beta chain was sequenced within a study of T cell repertoires in cytomegalovirus infection. This clonotype was seen once. Its matching antigen is unknown. MiXCR, applied by TCRdb to the reads, yields one record per CDR3 protein. The sample holds about 85,000 distinct CDR3 sequences; approximately 43% are singletons and the top ten take about 92%. This specimen consisted of CD8+ T cells from cultured PBMCs, obtained from culture after CMV antigen stimulation. The source is a human donor in good health (CMV status not recorded). Some clones in this sample may be carry-over from other donors' samples.

The CDR3 protein is CASSLTGQLNQPQHF. The CDR3, as DNA: TGTGCCAGCAGCTTAACGGGACAGCTCAATCAGCCCCAGCATTTT. J is TRBJ1-5 and V is TRBV7-9; 7 bases line up with TRBD1. The CDR3 is 15 amino acids. Germline V gene lookup returns CDR1 SEHNR and CDR2 FQNEAQ (reference sequence). The V and J ends lost 2 bases and 3 bases, in that order; junction bases with no gene match: 4. The full variable domain, its missing parts supplied by reference TRBV7-9 and TRBJ1-5, is DTGVSQNPRHKITKRGQNVTFRCDPISEHNRLYWYRQTLGQGPEFLTYFQNEAQLEKSRLLSDRFSAERPKGSFSTLEIQRTEQGDSAMYLCASSLTGQLNQPQHFGDGTRLSIL.